The clone carrying this TCR beta chain was found a few times. Germline lookup yields CDR1 SGHTA and CDR2 FQGNSA. CDR3 length: 13 amino acids. Trimming took 6 bases from V and 11 from J, leaving 19 bases between them. A second PCR of 7 to 11 cycles used a sample-barcoded 5' primer and a J-beta primer mix. TCRdb re-called the 5' RACE reads with MiXCR, one entry per CDR3 protein. The sample shows approximately 800,000 distinct CDR3 sequences, 56% of them seen only once. The data were taken from a study of blood T cells in healthy people across ages. Sequencing was done on a sample of blood. This chain connects TRBV7-2 to TRBJ2-5; D might be TRBD1 or TRBD2, each matching 7 bases. The TCR originated in a man aged 35 to 55 in good health. This chain's CDR3 is CASSRGDSIKQYF. CDR3 coding DNA: TGTGCCAGCAGTCGGGGGGACAGTATCAAGCAGTACTTC.